The 15 T cell receptor beta chains below were found in one sample sequenced in a study of blood T cell repertoires in COVID-19. Sequenced by immunoSEQ multiplex PCR; TCRdb stores in-frame clones only, minus some. The sample lists more than 85,000 clones; 75% to 90% were seen once. Material: peripheral blood. These receptors originate from a woman aged 70 to 79 with acute or convalescent COVID-19.

In DNA, the CDR3 is TGTGCCAGCAGCCGCTGGGACAGGGGTGACATTCAGTACTTC. It codes for CASSRWDRGDIQYF. This rearrangement joins TRBV25-1 to TRBJ2-4, with TRBD1 matching 10 bases. After removal of 6 bases from V and 8 bases from J, the junction contained 7 bases not matched to a gene. This CDR3 spans 14 amino acids. Germline CDR1 is MGHDK and CDR2 is SYGVNS.

The V call is TRBV18, the J call TRBJ2-2; D might be TRBD1 (6 bases). CDR1 KGHSH and CDR2 LQKENI come from the germline V gene. The V end lost 6 bases, the J end lost 0 bases, and 14 bases lay between the germline ends. The CDR3 spans 16 residues. The CDR3 spells CASSLTGTANTGELFF. Here the CDR3 DNA reads TGTGCCAGCTCCCTGACAGGTACCGCGAACACCGGGGAGCTGTTTTTT. Full variable domain (outside the CDR3, taken from reference TRBV18 and TRBJ2-2): NAGVMQNPRHLVRRRGQEARLRCSPMKGHSHVYWYRQLPEEGLKFMVYLQKENIIDESGMPKERFSAEFPKEGPSILRIQQVVRGDSAAYFCASSLTGTANTGELFFGEGSRLTVL.

The genes are TRBV5-1 and TRBJ1-1; TRBD1 matches 7 bases. The CDR3 is made up of 14 amino acids. V lost 4 bases, J lost 1 base, and 4 bases stayed unmatched. The V gene's germline CDR1 is SGHRS and CDR2 YFSETQ. This CDR3 is CASSGRQGNTEAFF. The DNA of the CDR3 is TGCGCCAGCAGCGGTAGACAGGGGAACACTGAAGCTTTCTTT.

V gene TRBV5-6 combines with J gene TRBJ1-3; 9 nucleotides agree with TRBD1. Losses at the gene ends were 3 bases for V and 8 bases for J; bases not matched to a gene: 9. The germline gives CDR1 SGHDT, CDR2 YYEEEE. The CDR3 covers 15 residues. In DNA form, the CDR3 reads TGTGCCAGCAGCTGGGGGACAGGGAGGTCGGACACCATATATTTT. As protein: CASSWGTGRSDTIYF.

The CDR3 reads CASSRTGGTTDTQYF. DNA for the CDR3: TGCGCCAGCAGTCGCACCGGCGGGACCACGGATACGCAGTATTTT. The rearrangement joins TRBV5-1 to TRBJ2-3; possibly TRBD2 for D (6 bases). Looked up from germline, CDR1 is SGHRS and CDR2 is YFSETQ. V shed 5 bases and J shed 6 bases, with 19 bases lying between them. CDR3 size: 15 residues.

The chain joins TRBV29-1 to TRBJ2-1; D remains ambiguous. The CDR3 totals 14 residues. Germline V gene sequence: CDR1 SQVTM, CDR2 ANQGSEA. The ends were cut back, 6 bases at V and 0 bases at J, with 12 bases in the middle. In DNA, the CDR3 is TGCAGCGTCCTGAACTACCCCTCCTACAATGAGCAGTTCTTC. Protein product: CSVLNYPSYNEQFF.

This clone was counted a few times. The chain carries TRBV5-1 and TRBJ2-1; 14 nucleotides agree with TRBD2. Germline lookup yields CDR1 SGHRS and CDR2 YFSETQ. V trimming: 2 bases; J trimming: 6 bases; junction bases outside the gene matches: 7. The CDR3 sequence is 17 residues long. The CDR3 DNA sequence: TGCGCCAGCAGCTTAGCAAGACTAGCGGGAGGGCTCAATGAGCAGTTCTTC. This encodes CASSLARLAGGLNEQFF. Complete variable domain (other parts from reference TRBV5-1 and TRBJ2-1): KAGVTQTPRYLIKTRGQQVTLSCSPISGHRSVSWYQQTPGQGLQFLFEYFSETQRNKGNFPGRFSGRQFSNSRSEMNVSTLELGDSALYLCASSLARLAGGLNEQFFGPGTRLTVL.

This rearrangement joins TRBV20-1 to TRBJ2-3; the match to TRBD2 covers 9 bases. The germline gives CDR1 DFQATT, CDR2 SNEGSKA (reference sequence). The CDR3 sequence is 17 residues long. V trimming: 3 bases; J trimming: 4 bases; junction bases outside the gene matches: 14. The CDR3 DNA follows: TGCAGTGCTAGTTTGATCACCGGGACTAGCTCTGCAGATACGCAGTATTTT. This gives the protein CSASLITGTSSADTQYF.

CDR3 residues: CASSSGPGLEETQYF. DNA for the CDR3: TGCGCCAGCAGCTCTGGGCCAGGCCTTGAAGAGACCCAGTACTTC. This chain connects TRBV5-1 to TRBJ2-5, with D unclear. The CDR3 covers 15 residues. Trimming took off 3 bases at V and 3 bases at J, with 15 bases between the two ends. Per germline, CDR1 SGHRS and CDR2 YFSETQ.

This chain connects TRBV6-6 to TRBJ1-3, with TRBD1 identical over 9 bases. The CDR3 loop spans 14 amino acids. Germline V gene lookup returns CDR1 MNHNY and CDR2 SVGAGI (reference sequence). V lost 7 bases and J lost 5; bases outside the gene matches: 6. CDR3 in amino acids: CASNNGQGRNTIYF. In DNA form, the CDR3 reads TGTGCCAGCAACAACGGACAGGGGAGAAACACCATATATTTT.

V is TRBV19 and J is TRBJ2-7; 8 nucleotides agree with TRBD1. The CDR3 contains 14 residues. Looked up from germline, CDR1 is LNHDA and CDR2 is SQIVND (reference sequence). Trimming at V came to 5 bases and at J to 3 bases, leaving 6 bases not matched to a gene. The chain's CDR3 is CASSVDRGGYEQYF. The CDR3 coding sequence is TGTGCCAGTAGTGTCGACAGGGGTGGCTACGAGCAGTACTTC.

The J gene is TRBJ1-1, the V gene TRBV3-1 (or the pseudogene TRBV3-2); 9 bases agree with TRBD1. With 4 bases clipped from V and 8 bases from J, the junction kept 8 bases outside the gene matches. The length of the CDR3 is 14 residues. In germline, CDR1 is LGHDT, CDR2 YNNKEL (reference sequence). The CDR3 spells CASSRGQGATEAFF. CDR3 coding DNA: TGTGCCAGCAGCCGGGGACAGGGAGCAACGGAAGCTTTCTTT.

The rearrangement joins TRBV28 to TRBJ2-2, with D possibly TRBD1 on 6 matching bases. The CDR3 is 15 residues long. V lost 6 bases, J lost 6 bases, and 17 bases lay in between. Germline V CDR1 and CDR2: MDHEN, SYDVKM. CDR3 coding DNA: TGTGCCAGCAGCAAATTCACAGGGCCCCCCGGGGAGCTGTTTTTT. It yields the protein CASSKFTGPPGELFF.

This rearrangement joins TRBV10-2 to TRBJ1-5, with TRBD1 as a possible D gene (6 bases). CDR1 is WSHSY, CDR2 SAAADI, per germline. V dropped 7 bases and J dropped 0 bases, with 16 bases sitting between them. The CDR3 contains 16 residues. CDR3 in amino acids: CASMGAGLSSNQPQHF. The CDR3 DNA sequence: TGCGCCAGCATGGGGGCAGGGCTCTCTAGCAATCAGCCCCAGCATTTT.

This chain connects TRBV2 to TRBJ2-1, with a possible D match to TRBD1 (5 bases). Germline-derived CDR1 and CDR2 are SNHLY and FYNNEI. Deletions cut 3 bases from V and 0 bases from J, with 6 bases between. CDR3 length equals 14 residues. CDR3 residues: CASSDDSSYNEQFF. The DNA for the CDR3 is TGTGCCAGCAGTGATGACAGCTCCTACAATGAGCAGTTCTTC.